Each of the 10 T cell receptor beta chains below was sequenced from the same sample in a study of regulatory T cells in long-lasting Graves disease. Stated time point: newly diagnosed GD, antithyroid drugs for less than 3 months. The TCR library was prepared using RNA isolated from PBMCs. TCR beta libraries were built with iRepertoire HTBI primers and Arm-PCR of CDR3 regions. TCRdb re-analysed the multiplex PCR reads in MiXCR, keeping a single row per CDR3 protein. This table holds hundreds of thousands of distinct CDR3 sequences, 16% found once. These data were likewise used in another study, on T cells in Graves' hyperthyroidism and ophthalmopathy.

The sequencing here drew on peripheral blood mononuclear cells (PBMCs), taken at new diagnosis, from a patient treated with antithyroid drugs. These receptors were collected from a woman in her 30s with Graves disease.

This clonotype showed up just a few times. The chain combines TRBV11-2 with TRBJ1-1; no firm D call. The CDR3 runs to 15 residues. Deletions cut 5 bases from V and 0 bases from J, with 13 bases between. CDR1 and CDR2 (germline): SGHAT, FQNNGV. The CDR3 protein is CASSPSPGVNTEAFF. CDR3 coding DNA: TGTGCCAGCAGCCCTAGTCCTGGGGTGAACACTGAAGCTTTCTTT. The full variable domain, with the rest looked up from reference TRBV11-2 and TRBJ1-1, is EAGVAQSPRYKIIEKRQSVAFWCNPISGHATLYWYQQILGQGPKLLIQFQNNGVVDDSQLPKDRFSAERLKGVDSTLKIQPAKLEDSAVYLCASSPSPGVNTEAFFGQGTRLTVV.

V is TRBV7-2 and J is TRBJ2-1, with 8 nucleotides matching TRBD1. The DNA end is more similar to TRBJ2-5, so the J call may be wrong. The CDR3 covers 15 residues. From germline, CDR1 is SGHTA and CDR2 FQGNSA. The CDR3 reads CASSPGGTGGKTQYF. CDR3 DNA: TGTGCCAGCAGCCCCGGGGGTACAGGGGGAAAGACCCAGTACTTC.

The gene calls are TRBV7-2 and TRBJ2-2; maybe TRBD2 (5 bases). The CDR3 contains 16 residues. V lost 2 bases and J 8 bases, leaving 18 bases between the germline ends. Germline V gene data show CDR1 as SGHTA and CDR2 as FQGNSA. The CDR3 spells CASSLMSPSGRGELFF. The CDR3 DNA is TGTGCCAGCAGCTTAATGAGTCCCAGCGGACGGGGGGAGCTGTTTTTT.

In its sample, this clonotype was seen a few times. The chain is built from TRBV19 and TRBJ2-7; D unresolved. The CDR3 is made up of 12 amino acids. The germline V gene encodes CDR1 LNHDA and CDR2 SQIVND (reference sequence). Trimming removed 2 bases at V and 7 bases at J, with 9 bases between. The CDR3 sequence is CASSIRLGEQYF. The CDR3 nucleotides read TGTGCCAGTAGTATAAGACTCGGAGAGCAGTACTTC.

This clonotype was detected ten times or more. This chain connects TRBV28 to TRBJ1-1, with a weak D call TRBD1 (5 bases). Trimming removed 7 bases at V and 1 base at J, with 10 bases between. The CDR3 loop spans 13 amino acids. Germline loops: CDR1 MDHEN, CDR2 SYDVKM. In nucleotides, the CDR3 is TGTGCCAGCAAAGAGACAGCGAACACTGAAGCTTTCTTT. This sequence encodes CASKETANTEAFF.

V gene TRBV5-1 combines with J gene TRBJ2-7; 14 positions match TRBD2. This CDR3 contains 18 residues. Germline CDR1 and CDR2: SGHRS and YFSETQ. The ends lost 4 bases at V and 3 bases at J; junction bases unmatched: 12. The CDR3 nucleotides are TGCGCCAGCAGCGGGGGACTAGCGGGAGCCCTTGAGGTCTACGAGCAGTACTTC. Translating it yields CASSGGLAGALEVYEQYF.

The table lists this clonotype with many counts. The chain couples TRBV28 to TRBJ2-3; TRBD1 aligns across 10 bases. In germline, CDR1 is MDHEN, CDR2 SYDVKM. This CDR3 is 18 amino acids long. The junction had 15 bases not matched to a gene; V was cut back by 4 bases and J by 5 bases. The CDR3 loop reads CASSSNGDRGQERDTQYF. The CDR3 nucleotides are TGTGCCAGCAGTTCGAACGGAGACAGGGGGCAAGAAAGAGATACGCAGTATTTT. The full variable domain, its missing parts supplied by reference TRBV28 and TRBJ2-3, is DVKVTQSSRYLVKRTGEKVFLECVQDMDHENMFWYRQDPGLGLRLIYFSYDVKMKEKGDIPEGYSVSREKKERFSLILESASTNQTSMYLCASSSNGDRGQERDTQYFGPGTRLTVL.

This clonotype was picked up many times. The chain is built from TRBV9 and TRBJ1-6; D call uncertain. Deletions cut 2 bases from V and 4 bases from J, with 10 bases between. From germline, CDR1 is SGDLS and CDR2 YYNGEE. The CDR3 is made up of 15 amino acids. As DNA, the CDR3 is TGTGCCAGCAGCGTTAAGAAGGAGTATAATTCACCCCTCCACTTT. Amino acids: CASSVKKEYNSPLHF.

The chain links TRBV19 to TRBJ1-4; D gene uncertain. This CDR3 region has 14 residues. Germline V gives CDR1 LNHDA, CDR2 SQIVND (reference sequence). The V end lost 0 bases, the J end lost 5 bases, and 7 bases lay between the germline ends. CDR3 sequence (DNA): TGTGCCAGTAGTATAGATAAAAGGAATGAAAAACTGTTTTTT. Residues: CASSIDKRNEKLFF.

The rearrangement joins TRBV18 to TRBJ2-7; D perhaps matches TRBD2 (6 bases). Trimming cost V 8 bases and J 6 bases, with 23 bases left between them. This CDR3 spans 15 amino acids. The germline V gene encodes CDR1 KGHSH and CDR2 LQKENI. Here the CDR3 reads CASHRSRTLGGEQYF. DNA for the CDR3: TGTGCCAGCCATAGGAGCAGGACCCTGGGGGGCGAGCAGTACTTC.